These T cell receptor beta chains were read from a single sample in a study of blood T cell repertoires in COVID-19. Repertoires were generated with immunoSEQ multiplex PCR, while TCRdb's copy carries only in-frame clones and drops some. There are some 100,000 clones in the sample; around 94% occur only once, and approximately 5.8% lies in the top ten. The specimen sequenced was peripheral blood. The source is a man in his fifties with active COVID-19. The CDR3 runs from the conserved cysteine through the conserved F or W. The D gene is left open where the match is weak. A row's size may be missing; if present it is once, few, many or a size class.

TRBV27	NA	TRBJ2-1	TRBD2	14	TGTGCCAGCAGTGCGGGACTAGGGTTCGGTGAGCAGTTCTTC	CASSAGLGFGEQFF
TRBV4-2	NA	TRBJ1-4	TRBD1	14	TGTGCCAGCAGCCAAGGGACAGGTTATGAAAAACTGTTTTTT	CASSQGTGYEKLFF
TRBV28	NA	TRBJ1-2	NA	12	TGTGCCAGCAGTTTTGAGCAACGGGGCTACACCTTC	CASSFEQRGYTF
TRBV10-3	NA	TRBJ1-2	NA	14	TGTGCCATCAGTGAGGCGGGTATCGACTATGGCTACACCTTC	CAISEAGIDYGYTF
TRBV28	NA	TRBJ2-5	NA	14	TGTGCCAGCAGTTTTTCACTTGGGCCAGAGACCCAGTACTTC	CASSFSLGPETQYF
TRBV6-5	NA	TRBJ2-3	TRBD2	14	TGTGCCACCAAGGGGACTATTAGCACAGATACGCAGTATTTT	CATKGTISTDTQYF
TRBV6-5	NA	TRBJ1-1	NA	11	TGTGCCAGCAGGCGGGACTTTGAAGCTTTCTTT	CASRRDFEAFF
TRBV13	NA	TRBJ2-2	TRBD2	16	TGTGCCAGCAGCCGGACGGGGGGACCGAACACCGGGGAGCTGTTTTTT	CASSRTGGPNTGELFF
TRBV9	NA	TRBJ1-2	NA	17	TGTGCCAGCAGCCTCAGACCCAAGGAGGTTGCGGACTATGGCTACACCTTC	CASSLRPKEVADYGYTF
TRBV6-5	NA	TRBJ1-6	TRBD1	15	TGTGCCAGCAGCCTCGACAGGGTTGAGAATTCACCCCTCCACTTT	CASSLDRVENSPLHF
TRBV28	NA	TRBJ1-2	NA	13	TGTGCCAGCAGAACGCGAGCTAACTATGGCTACACCTTC	CASRTRANYGYTF
TRBV7-9	NA	TRBJ2-7	TRBD2	17	TGTGCCAGCAGCACCCAAAGACTAGCGGGAGGGACCCACGAGCAGTACTTC	CASSTQRLAGGTHEQYF
TRBV4-2	NA	TRBJ2-1	TRBD2	15	TGTGCCAGCAGCCAATTAGCGGGAGGCTACAATGAGCAGTTCTTC	CASSQLAGGYNEQFF
TRBV19	NA	TRBJ2-1	TRBD2	17	TGTGCCAGTAGTACTTCCGCTAGCGGGAGCTCCTACAATGAGCAGTTCTTC	CASSTSASGSSYNEQFF
TRBV11-2	NA	TRBJ1-4	NA	14	TGTGCCAGCAGCTTCGGCCGGGGGAATGAAAAACTGTTTTTT	CASSFGRGNEKLFF
TRBV27	NA	TRBJ1-2	TRBD1	15	TGTGCCAGCAGCCGATCCCGGACAGGGGAGTATGGCTACACCTTC	CASSRSRTGEYGYTF
TRBV10-3	NA	TRBJ1-1	TRBD1	15	TGTGCCTCCCGCCAGGGGGTAGGAGCCGACACTGAAGCTTTCTTT	CASRQGVGADTEAFF
TRBV5-1	NA	TRBJ2-3	NA	13	TGCGCCAGCAGCTTGGTTCCACTTGAAAAAAAGTATTTT	CASSLVPLEKKYF
TRBV2	NA	TRBJ2-3	NA	18	TGTGCCAGCAGTGAGGTCTACCCCGGGAGAGCTAGCACAGATACGCAGTATTTT	CASSEVYPGRASTDTQYF
TRBV28	NA	TRBJ1-1	TRBD1	14	TGTGCCAGCAGTACAGGACAGGGGTTCGGTGAAGCTTTCTTT	CASSTGQGFGEAFF
TRBV27	few	TRBJ2-7	TRBD1	15	TGTGCCAGCAGTTCACTAAGACAGGGCAGGGACGAGCAGTACTTC	CASSSLRQGRDEQYF
TRBV2	few	TRBJ2-7	NA	15	TGTGCCAGCAGTGAAAGGTATTACGGGAACTACGAGCAGTACTTC	CASSERYYGNYEQYF
TRBV3-1/TRBV3-2	NA	TRBJ2-1	TRBD1	14	TGTGCCAGCAGCTACAGGGGACCTACAATGAAGCAGTTCTTC	CASSYRGPTMKQFF
TRBV4-1	NA	TRBJ1-1	NA	16	TGCGCCAGCAGCCAAGGGGGGCAGCCGACTATTGTCGAAGCTTTCTTT	CASSQGGQPTIVEAFF
TRBV10-3	NA	TRBJ2-2	NA	16	TGTGCCACCACCCAGGGTAGCAGCCAAAACACCGGGGAGCTGTTTTTT	CATTQGSSQNTGELFF
TRBV2	NA	TRBJ1-2	NA	13	TGTGCCAGCCGAAACAGGGCCTGGGGTGGCTACACCTTC	CASRNRAWGGYTF
TRBV7-5	NA	TRBJ2-3	NA	11	TGTGCCAGAAGCTTAAAACAGGGCTCAAACTGG	CARSLKQGSNW
TRBV27	NA	TRBJ2-3	TRBD1	16	TGTGCCAGCAGTCCCCGGGACAGGGACCTCACAGATACGCAGTATTTT	CASSPRDRDLTDTQYF
TRBV28	once	TRBJ1-2	NA	15	TGTGCCAGCAGTCGCCCCCAGGGGATTAACTATGGCTACACCTTC	CASSRPQGINYGYTF
TRBV10-3	NA	TRBJ2-3	TRBD2	14	TGTGCCATCAGGCAACTAGCGGGAGCAGATACGCAGTATTTT	CAIRQLAGADTQYF
TRBV5-1	NA	TRBJ2-1	TRBD2	17	TGCGCCAGCAGCCGGGAGGCTAGCGGAAATTACTACAATGAGCAGTTCTTC	CASSREASGNYYNEQFF
TRBV6-5	NA	TRBJ2-5	NA	14	TGTGCCAGCTGGAGGACGGAGCCGCAAGAGACCCAGTACTTC	CASWRTEPQETQYF
TRBV5-5	NA	TRBJ1-2	NA	11	TGTGCCAGCAGCTGGACTGCCGGCTACACCTTC	CASSWTAGYTF
TRBV19	NA	TRBJ2-3	TRBD2	14	TGTGCCAGTAGCCCTAGCGGGTTCCCAGATACGCAGTATTTT	CASSPSGFPDTQYF
TRBV30	NA	TRBJ2-1	TRBD2	13	TGTGCCTGGAACCTAGCGGGAGGCGGCTACGTCTTCTTC	CAWNLAGGGYVFF
TRBV2	once	TRBJ1-2	NA	12	TGTGCCAGCAGTGAAGGACTCGGGGGCTACACCTTC	CASSEGLGGYTF
TRBV9	NA	TRBJ1-6	TRBD1	15	TGTGCCAGCAGCGCGTCCGGGACAGGAGACTCACCCCTCCACTTT	CASSASGTGDSPLHF
TRBV4-1	NA	TRBJ2-1	TRBD2	17	TGCGCCAGCAGCCAAGTAATCCTGGGATGGCGGGAGGGTGAGCAGTTCTTC	CASSQVILGWREGEQFF
TRBV3-1/TRBV3-2	NA	TRBJ1-6	NA	14	TGTGCCAGTTCCTCGGGACAAAATAATTCACCCCTCCACTTT	CASSSGQNNSPLHF
TRBV30	few	TRBJ1-6	NA	15	TGTGCCTGGACCACGGTGCGGATGGTAGATTCACCCCTCCACTTT	CAWTTVRMVDSPLHF
TRBV6-5	NA	TRBJ2-2	NA	14	TGTGCCAGCAGCGGAACAGGGAACACCGGGGAGCTGTTTTTT	CASSGTGNTGELFF
TRBV5-1	few	TRBJ1-6	TRBD1	15	TGCGCCAGCAGCCAAAGGACAGGGAATGATTCACCCCTCCACTTT	CASSQRTGNDSPLHF
TRBV12-1	NA	TRBJ2-7	NA	16	TGTGCCAGCAGCTTGCATGGACTAGCGGGAGTTTGTGAGCAGTACTTC	CASSLHGLAGVCEQYF
TRBV28	NA	TRBJ2-7	NA	15	TGTGCCAGCAGTTTAGTTTGGCAGGGGTCCGACGAGCAGTACTTC	CASSLVWQGSDEQYF
TRBV5-6	NA	TRBJ1-3	NA	15	TGTGCCAGCAGCTTGGTTGGCGGGGAGGGAAACACCATATATTTT	CASSLVGGEGNTIYF
TRBV7-2	NA	TRBJ1-5	NA	15	TGTGCCAGCAGCTTAACGGTTGGGGGGAATCAGCCCCAGCATTTT	CASSLTVGGNQPQHF
TRBV28	NA	TRBJ2-6	TRBD1	17	TGTGCCAGCAGTTTAGGGGGACAGGGGAGTGGGGCCAACGTCCTGACTTTC	CASSLGGQGSGANVLTF
TRBV4-2	NA	TRBJ2-3	NA	15	TGTGCCAGCAGCCAAGAGACAGCTAGCACAGATACGCAGTATTTT	CASSQETASTDTQYF
TRBV2	NA	TRBJ1-6	NA	14	TGTGCCAGCAGTGAATCCGGGGGTGGTTCACCCCTCCACTTT	CASSESGGGSPLHF
TRBV5-1	NA	TRBJ2-5	NA	13	TGCGCCAGCAGCTTGGCAGGGGGGGAGACCCAGTACTTC	CASSLAGGETQYF
TRBV5-4	NA	TRBJ2-1	TRBD2	14	TGTGCCAGCAGATCAGCGGGACGCACGAGTGAGCAGTTCTTC	CASRSAGRTSEQFF
TRBV2	NA	TRBJ1-1	TRBD1	16	TGTGCCAGCAAAAGAAGAGGGGACAGCAAGAACACTGAAGCTTTCTTT	CASKRRGDSKNTEAFF
TRBV20-1	NA	TRBJ1-1	TRBD1	10	TGCAGTGAGACAGGGGAGGGAGCTTTCTTT	CSETGEGAFF
TRBV2	NA	TRBJ2-1	TRBD1	13	TGTGCCAGCAGCTCGACAGGGGACAATGAGCAGTTCTTC	CASSSTGDNEQFF